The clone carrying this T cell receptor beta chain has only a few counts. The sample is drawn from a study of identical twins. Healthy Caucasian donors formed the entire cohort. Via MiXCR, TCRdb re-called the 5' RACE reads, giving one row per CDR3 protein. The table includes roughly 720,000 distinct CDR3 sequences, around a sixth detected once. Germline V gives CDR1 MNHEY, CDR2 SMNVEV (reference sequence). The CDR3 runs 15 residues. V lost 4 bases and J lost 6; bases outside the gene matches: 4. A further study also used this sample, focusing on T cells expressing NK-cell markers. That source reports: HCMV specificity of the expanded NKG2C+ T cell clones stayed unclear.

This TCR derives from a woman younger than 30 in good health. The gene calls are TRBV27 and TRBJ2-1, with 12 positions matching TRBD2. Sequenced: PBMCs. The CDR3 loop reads CASSSGLAGLNEQFF. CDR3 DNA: TGTGCCAGCAGTTCAGGACTAGCGGGGCTCAATGAGCAGTTCTTC.